These T cell receptor beta chains were read from a single sample in a study of shared clonotypes between healthy human individuals. Here immunoSEQ multiplex PCR was the method, and the copy in TCRdb shows in-frame clones only, minus some. This repertoire shows 2 million or so clones, roughly 94% found once; its top ten account for 0.9% to 1.3%. What was sequenced was naive CD8+ T cells sorted from blood. These receptors came from a man aged 18 to 30 in good health. Both conserved end residues are part of each CDR3. A D gene is named only where the DNA matches it firmly. Where a row states a size, it is once, few, many or the class of an expanded clone; other rows omit it.

d_gene	j_gene	abundance	v_gene	CDR3nt	CDR3aa
NA	TRBJ2-3	NA	TRBV4-3	TGCGCCAGCAGCCAAGAAGGTTTTGAAGGTGAAGATACGCAGTATTTT	CASSQEGFEGEDTQYF
NA	TRBJ2-1	NA	TRBV19	TGTGCCAGTACTAGAGCGGGCAAGTCACACTACAATGAGCAGTTCTTC	CASTRAGKSHYNEQFF
NA	TRBJ2-3	NA	TRBV7-8	TGTGCCAGCAGTGAGGGAGATACGCAGTATTTT	CASSEGDTQYF
NA	TRBJ2-1	once	TRBV28	TGTGCCAGCAGTTTATGGGCAGACTCTTACTTCTACAATGAGCAGTTCTTC	CASSLWADSYFYNEQFF
NA	TRBJ2-5	NA	TRBV27	TGTGCCAGCAGTTCCCCCGGAATGGGCCGGCACTTC	CASSSPGMGRHF
TRBD2	TRBJ2-1	NA	TRBV6-5	TGTGCCAGCAGTTACTCGGGACTAGCGAATGAGCAGTTCTTC	CASSYSGLANEQFF
TRBD1	TRBJ1-2	NA	TRBV28	TGTGCCAGCAGCCCCTACCGGGACAGACTACACTATGGCTACACCTTC	CASSPYRDRLHYGYTF
TRBD1	TRBJ2-5	NA	TRBV9	TGTGCCAGCAGCGTAGCGCCCAGCGACAGGGGGCGGCGGGAGACCCAGTACTTC	CASSVAPSDRGRRETQYF
NA	TRBJ1-5	NA	TRBV28	TGTGCCAGCAGTGATAACCAGCCCCAGCATTTT	CASSDNQPQHF
TRBD2	TRBJ2-2	NA	TRBV7-9	TGTGCCAGCAGTCTAGCGGGGAACACCGGGGAGCTGTTTTTT	CASSLAGNTGELFF
NA	TRBJ2-2	NA	TRBV2	TGTGCCAGCGGAGAGTTAAGGAACACCGGGGAGCTGTTTTTT	CASGELRNTGELFF
NA	TRBJ1-1	NA	TRBV12-2	TGTGCAAGTCGCTTAGGGTCCCAGAACACTGAAGCTTTCTTT	CASRLGSQNTEAFF
TRBD1	TRBJ2-7	NA	TRBV5-4	TGTGCCAGCAGTTTGGGACAGGGGGCGCTGAACGAGCAGTACTTC	CASSLGQGALNEQYF
NA	TRBJ2-1	NA	TRBV5-4	TGTGCCAGCAGCTTGGGTGGGAGCAATGAGCAGTTCTTC	CASSLGGSNEQFF
TRBD1	TRBJ2-7	NA	TRBV7-9	TGTGCCAGCAGCTCCGGCCAGGGGGTCGTAGTAGAGCAGTACTTC	CASSSGQGVVVEQYF
TRBD2	TRBJ2-7	NA	TRBV27	TGTGCCAGCAGTGCGGGGGGGACCTACGAGCAGTACTTC	CASSAGGTYEQYF
TRBD1	TRBJ1-2	NA	TRBV13	TGTGCCAGCAGCACCCGGGACAGATCTAACTATGGCTACACCTTC	CASSTRDRSNYGYTF
TRBD2	TRBJ2-7	NA	TRBV7-8	TGTGCCAGCAGCTCCTTCCCGGGGGGGCGCGAGCAGTACTTC	CASSSFPGGREQYF
NA	TRBJ2-1	NA	TRBV19	TGTGCCAGTAGTATGGTTAATGAGCAGTTCTTC	CASSMVNEQFF
NA	TRBJ1-6	NA	TRBV5-6	TGTGCCAGCAGCTTTGACGGGTTTAATTCACCCCTCCACTTT	CASSFDGFNSPLHF
NA	TRBJ1-1	NA	TRBV11-2	TGTGCCAGCAGCTTTCAGGGACCGAACACTGAAGCTTTCTTT	CASSFQGPNTEAFF
TRBD2	TRBJ2-7	NA	TRBV10-2	TGCGCCAGCAGTGGAGGGACTATCCGTTACGAGCAGTACTTC	CASSGGTIRYEQYF
TRBD1	TRBJ2-7	NA	TRBV27	TGTGCCAGCAGTTTAACCGGGACAGGGGTAAGGTACGAGCAGTACTTC	CASSLTGTGVRYEQYF
NA	TRBJ1-2	NA	TRBV10-2	TGCGCCAGCAGTGTTGGAGGAGCCTATGGCTACACCTTC	CASSVGGAYGYTF
NA	TRBJ1-1	NA	TRBV4-3	TGCGCCAGCGGGACGGGACCGGAGAACACTGAAGCTTTCTTT	CASGTGPENTEAFF
TRBD2	TRBJ2-7	NA	TRBV10-2	TGCGCCAGCAGTGATTTCTCTCTAGCGGTCTCCTACGAGCAGTACTTC	CASSDFSLAVSYEQYF
NA	TRBJ1-1	NA	TRBV7-9	TGTGCCAGCAGCCCGAGGGGACTGAACACTGAAGCTTTCTTT	CASSPRGLNTEAFF
TRBD1	TRBJ2-7	NA	TRBV28	TGTGCCAGCAGTTTCCTTCCTCAGGGGGCTGGCGAGCAGTACTTC	CASSFLPQGAGEQYF
TRBD1	TRBJ1-1	NA	TRBV25-1	TGTGCCAGCAGCGGGGACAGGGGGCTGGAGATGATGAACACTGAAGCTTTCTTT	CASSGDRGLEMMNTEAFF
NA	TRBJ2-7	once	TRBV7-9	TGTGCCAGCAGTCTGAGCACGGCCTACGAGCAGTACTTC	CASSLSTAYEQYF
NA	TRBJ2-5	NA	TRBV27	TGTGCCAGCAGTTTACGACTAGAGACGGAGACCCAGTACTTC	CASSLRLETETQYF
NA	TRBJ1-2	NA	TRBV11-2	TGTGCCAGCAGCTTAGACCCCTCGGGGGTCTATGGCTACACCTTC	CASSLDPSGVYGYTF
TRBD2	TRBJ2-7	once	TRBV11-2	TGTGCCAGCAGCTTAGCCCCACTAGCGGGGTATTACGAGCAGTACTTC	CASSLAPLAGYYEQYF
NA	TRBJ2-5	NA	TRBV7-9	TGTGCCAGCAGCCCACCGTTGGAACAAGAGACCCAGTACTTC	CASSPPLEQETQYF
NA	TRBJ2-3	NA	TRBV27	TGTGCCAGCAGGGGGGGGCAGGTTAGAGATACGCAGTATTTT	CASRGGQVRDTQYF
NA	TRBJ2-7	NA	TRBV5-6	TGTGCCAGCAGCTGGGCAAGCGCAGGACCCTACGAGCAGTACTTC	CASSWASAGPYEQYF
TRBD1	TRBJ2-1	NA	TRBV28	TGTGCCAGCAGTACCCCCAGGGACAGCTACAATGAGCAGTTCTTC	CASSTPRDSYNEQFF
NA	TRBJ1-1	NA	TRBV6-4	TGTGCCAGCAGTGAAAACACTGAAGCTTTCTTT	CASSENTEAFF
NA	TRBJ2-7	once	TRBV15	TGTGCCACCAGCATAGGACAGTTCTACGAGCAGTACTTC	CATSIGQFYEQYF
TRBD1	TRBJ2-1	NA	TRBV27	TGTGCCAGCAGTTTATCAATAATACAGGGGTACAATGAGCAGTTCTTC	CASSLSIIQGYNEQFF
NA	TRBJ1-1	NA	TRBV29-1	TGCAGCGTTGAACTGGGAGGAACTGAAGCTTTCTTT	CSVELGGTEAFF
NA	TRBJ1-1	NA	TRBV27	TGTGCCAGCAGCTTGGGTCCAGGGTTGAACACTGAAGCTTTCTTT	CASSLGPGLNTEAFF
NA	TRBJ2-3	NA	TRBV5-1	TGCGCCAGCAGCTTGGCCGGCAGGGGAGGGAGCACAGATACGCAGTATTTT	CASSLAGRGGSTDTQYF
NA	TRBJ1-3	NA	TRBV11-2	TGTGCCAGCAGCCCCGCTCCGGGTGACGGTTTTGGAAACACCATATATTTT	CASSPAPGDGFGNTIYF
NA	TRBJ2-2	NA	TRBV7-9	TGTGCCAGCAGACCCGAAGTGAGGGGGGCCACCGGGGAGCTGTTTTTT	CASRPEVRGATGELFF
TRBD1	TRBJ2-2	NA	TRBV28	TGTGCCAGCAGTTCGGGACAGACGAACACCGGGGAGCTGTTTTTT	CASSSGQTNTGELFF
NA	TRBJ1-2	NA	TRBV7-9	TGTGCCAGCAGCTTGGGGGAGATCTATGGCTACACCTTC	CASSLGEIYGYTF
NA	TRBJ1-2	NA	TRBV14	TGTGCCAGCAGCCAAGATCAACTGAATGTAGAGCTTGGCTACACCTTC	CASSQDQLNVELGYTF
NA	TRBJ2-2	NA	TRBV30	TGTGCCTGGAGTGTAGGGGGACTTATCACCGGGGAGCTGTTTTTT	CAWSVGGLITGELFF
NA	TRBJ1-2	NA	TRBV5-8	TGTGCCAGCAGCCGTAACGAAGACTATGGCTACACCTTC	CASSRNEDYGYTF
NA	TRBJ2-3	NA	TRBV5-1	TGCGCCAGCAGCTGGGTCATAGATAGCACCCATGTTAGCACAGATACGCAGTATTTT	CASSWVIDSTHVSTDTQYF
NA	TRBJ2-2	NA	TRBV28	TGTGCCAGCAGCCCCTTTGTGGCCAGGGCAGACGGCGGGGAGCTGTTTTTT	CASSPFVARADGGELFF
NA	TRBJ2-1	NA	TRBV7-8	TGTGCCAGCAGCTTAGGTATTGAGCAGTTCTTC	CASSLGIEQFF
NA	TRBJ2-7	once	TRBV28	TGTGCCAGCAGTTTGGCGGGGCTAGACCCCTCATCGCAGTACTTC	CASSLAGLDPSSQYF
TRBD1	TRBJ2-7	NA	TRBV13	TGTGCCAGCAGCTTAGGGGCCGGGACAGGAACCTACGAGCAGTACTTC	CASSLGAGTGTYEQYF
NA	TRBJ2-7	NA	TRBV7-6	TGTGCCAGCAGCTTAGGTGCAGGGGCCGAGCAGTACTTC	CASSLGAGAEQYF
NA	TRBJ2-1	NA	TRBV4-3	TGCGCCAGCAGCCAAGTTTTTACAGCGAATGCCTACAATGAGCAGTTCTTC	CASSQVFTANAYNEQFF
TRBD2	TRBJ2-7	NA	TRBV10-2	TGCGCCAGCAGTAGTCGGGAGGGGTACGAGCAGTACTTC	CASSSREGYEQYF
NA	TRBJ1-5	NA	TRBV28	TGTGCCAGCACTCCGGGACACTACAATCAGCCCCAGCATTTT	CASTPGHYNQPQHF
NA	TRBJ2-7	NA	TRBV6-6	TGTGCCAGCAGTTACGGAACCTACGAGCAGTACTTC	CASSYGTYEQYF